These 12 T cell receptor beta chains were sequenced from one sample in a study of early T cells in non-severe SARS-CoV-2 infection. In TCRdb, the 5' RACE reads were re-called with MiXCR into one record per CDR3 protein. The sample lists fewer than 80,000 distinct CDR3 sequences; approximately 4.5% were seen once. Sequencing was performed on whole blood, taken at baseline. The receptors stem from an adult who was a healthcare worker with PCR-confirmed SARS-CoV-2 infection or an uninfected control (not recorded which). The donor label of this sample is uncertain.

This clonotype was counted ten times or more. The chain couples TRBV7-6 to TRBJ1-2, with a tentative D call TRBD1 (5 bases). Germline V gene data show CDR1 as SGHVS and CDR2 as FNYEAQ. CDR3 length equals 12 residues. V was pared by 5 bases and J by 8 bases, with 12 bases between. In DNA form, the CDR3 reads TGTGCCAGCAGCCCCGACAGTAGGGGCTACACCTTC. As protein: CASSPDSRGYTF.

This clonotype was detected ten times or more. V usage is TRBV7-2 and J usage is TRBJ2-3; TRBD1 aligns across 10 bases. CDR3 size: 14 residues. The J segment lost 4 bases and the V segment lost 4 bases, leaving 2 bases of the junction unmatched. The germline CDR1 and CDR2 sequences are SGHTA and FQGNSA. The CDR3 protein is CASSYGTGADTQYF. The CDR3 DNA reads as TGTGCCAGCAGCTACGGGACAGGGGCAGATACGCAGTATTTT.

V and J are TRBV12-3 or TRBV12-4 and TRBJ2-5; 7 bases are shared with TRBD1. Trimming cost V 5 bases and J 4 bases; bases outside gene matches: 7. The CDR3 is 14 residues long. The DNA of the CDR3 is TGTGCCAGCAGTAAAGACAGGGAAACAGAGACCCAGTACTTC. Protein sequence: CASSKDRETETQYF.

This clonotype was detected only a few times. The V gene is TRBV20-1, the J gene TRBJ1-1; TRBD1 aligns across 11 bases. Losses at the gene ends were 3 bases for V and 5 bases for J; bases not matched to a gene: 5. Germline assignment: CDR1 DFQATT and CDR2 SNEGSKA (reference sequence). The CDR3 has 14 amino acids. The CDR3 DNA sequence: TGCAGTGCTAGTCGGGGGACAGGGGGGACTGAAGCTTTCTTT. Its translation is CSASRGTGGTEAFF.

This clonotype was observed a handful of times. The rearrangement links TRBV27 to TRBJ2-7; TRBD1 matches at 8 bases. The CDR3 covers 14 residues. Germline loops: CDR1 MNHEY, CDR2 SMNVEV (reference sequence). The V and J ends lost 6 bases and 0 bases, in that order; junction bases with no gene match: 4. CDR3 nucleotide sequence: TGTGCCAGCAGACGGACAGGGAACTCCTACGAGCAGTACTTC. This sequence encodes CASRRTGNSYEQYF.

This clonotype was found many times. The chain uses TRBV25-1 and TRBJ1-1; TRBD1 is a possible D gene (6 bases). The CDR3 is made up of 17 amino acids. Germline V gives CDR1 MGHDK, CDR2 SYGVNS. Trimming shortened V by 6 bases and J by 3 bases, and 23 bases separated the two germline ends. The CDR3 here is CASSAPDRWWPHTEAFF. The DNA of the CDR3 is TGTGCCAGCAGCGCACCCGACAGGTGGTGGCCTCACACTGAAGCTTTCTTT. Supplemented by reference TRBV25-1 and TRBJ1-1, the full variable domain reads EADIYQTPRYLVIGTGKKITLECSQTMGHDKMYWYQQDPGMELHLIHYSYGVNSTEKGDLSSESTVSRIRTEHFPLTLESARPSHTSQYLCASSAPDRWWPHTEAFFGQGTRLTVV.

The V call is TRBV6-6, the J call TRBJ2-1; 11 bases agree with TRBD2. The germline CDR1 and CDR2 sequences are MNHNY and SVGAGI (reference sequence). J lost 12 bases, V lost 9 bases, and 1 base had no gene match. This CDR3 has 10 residues. CDR3 DNA sequence: TGTGCCAGTAGCGGGGGGGGGCAGTTCTTC. Translating gives CASSGGGQFF.

V and J are TRBV4-1 and TRBJ2-5; a weak D match, TRBD1 (5 bases). V was pared by 2 bases and J by 4 bases, with 17 bases between. This CDR3 is 16 amino acids long. Germline values: CDR1 MGHRA, CDR2 YSYEKL. CDR3 coding DNA: TGCGCCAGCAGCCAACCGACAAAAGGGGATTTAGAGACCCAGTACTTC. As protein: CASSQPTKGDLETQYF.

This clonotype was recorded at least ten times. The chain joins TRBV20-1 to TRBJ2-7, with a weak D call TRBD2 (6 bases). Germline V lookup: CDR1 DFQATT, CDR2 SNEGSKA (reference sequence). The CDR3 has 12 residues. Trimming took off 6 bases at V and 2 bases at J, with 11 bases between the two ends. DNA of the CDR3: TGCAGTGCAACCGGGGGAACCTACGAGCAGTACTTC. Amino acid sequence: CSATGGTYEQYF.

The chain uses TRBV1 and TRBJ2-7. TRBV1 is a documented pseudogene. CDR3 size: 14 residues. The CDR3 DNA sequence: TGCACCAGCAGCCTTAGTAAAAACTCCTACAAGCAGTACTTC. This encodes CTSSLSKNSYKQYF.

The V gene is TRBV20-1, the J gene TRBJ2-7, with a possible D match to TRBD1 (5 bases). CDR1 DFQATT and CDR2 SNEGSKA come from the germline V gene (reference sequence). The CDR3 covers 15 residues. V shed 1 base and J shed 4 bases, with 17 bases lying between them. The CDR3: CSARGVSGREYEQYF. The DNA of the CDR3 is TGCAGTGCTAGAGGGGTCTCAGGGCGAGAGTACGAGCAGTACTTC.

This clonotype turned up a few times. The rearrangement joins TRBV5-6 to TRBJ2-7; D uncertain. The V gene lost 4 bases and the J gene lost 7 bases, with 12 bases spanning the gap. The CDR3 length is 12 residues. Germline V gives CDR1 SGHDT, CDR2 YYEEEE. The CDR3 loop reads CASSPRGGEQYF. CDR3 in DNA: TGTGCCAGCAGCCCGAGAGGTGGAGAGCAGTACTTC.